This record looks at one T cell receptor (beta chain) sequence and its context. The target antigen is unknown. The CDR3 extends over 14 amino acids. Trimming took off 1 base at V and 6 bases at J, with 12 bases between the two ends. The library came from three nested PCR rounds adapted from ARM-PCR protocols. TCRdb processed the multiplex PCR reads anew with MiXCR; each CDR3 protein has one entry. The data hold roughly 200,000 distinct CDR3 sequences, with 71% observed a single time. No cell sorting was done before RNA was extracted from the tissue. This entry is derived from a study of tumor and adjacent non-tumor tissue in lung cancer. Study results and caveats: Normal lung showed higher cumulative top 100 clone frequency than tumor.

The chain combines TRBV12-3 or TRBV12-4 with TRBJ1-2; D uncertain. This sequence was found in a man between 60 and 75 years old with non-small cell lung cancer. The sequenced sample consisted of lung tumor tissue. The CDR3 protein is CASSLGRIGHGYTF. CDR3 nucleotides: TGTGCCAGCAGTTTAGGAAGGATAGGACATGGCTACACCTTC.